This TCR beta chain was retrieved from a study of neurological immune-mediated disorders. The sample holds many counts of this clonotype. Looked up from germline, CDR1 is SGHRS and CDR2 is YFSETQ. Trimming pared 4 bases from V and 7 bases from J, leaving 12 bases between. This CDR3 has 13 residues. A 10-nucleotide random UMI tagged transcripts in template-switch 5'RACE cDNA synthesis. Every sequencing run produced over 180 million TCR-beta sequences that came from 15-18 subjects. TCRdb re-analysed the 5' RACE reads in MiXCR, keeping a single row per CDR3 protein. The sample records roughly 70,000 distinct CDR3 sequences, approximately 5.2% being singletons.

The TCR sequence derives from a woman in her 30s with multiple sclerosis. The sequenced sample consisted of PBMCs. V and J are TRBV5-1 and TRBJ1-5; D not resolved. For the CDR3, the DNA is TGCGCCAGCAGCGAGGGTCCCGGCCAGCCCCAGCATTTT. Translation gives CASSEGPGQPQHF. Using reference TRBV5-1 and TRBJ1-5 for the parts outside the CDR3, the full variable domain is KAGVTQTPRYLIKTRGQQVTLSCSPISGHRSVSWYQQTPGQGLQFLFEYFSETQRNKGNFPGRFSGRQFSNSRSEMNVSTLELGDSALYLCASSEGPGQPQHFGDGTRLSIL.